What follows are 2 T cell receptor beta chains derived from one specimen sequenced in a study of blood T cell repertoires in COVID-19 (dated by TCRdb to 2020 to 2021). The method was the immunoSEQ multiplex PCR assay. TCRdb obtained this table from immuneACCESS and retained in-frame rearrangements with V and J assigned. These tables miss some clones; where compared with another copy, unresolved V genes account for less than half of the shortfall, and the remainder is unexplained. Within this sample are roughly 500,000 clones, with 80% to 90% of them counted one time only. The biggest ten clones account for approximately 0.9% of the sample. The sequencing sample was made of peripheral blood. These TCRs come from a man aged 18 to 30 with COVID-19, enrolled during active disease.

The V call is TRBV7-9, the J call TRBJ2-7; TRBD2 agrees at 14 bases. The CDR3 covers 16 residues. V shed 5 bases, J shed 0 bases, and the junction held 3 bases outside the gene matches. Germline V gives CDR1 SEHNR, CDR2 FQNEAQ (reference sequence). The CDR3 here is CASSPGTSGSSYEQYF. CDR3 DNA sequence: TGTGCCAGCAGCCCGGGGACTAGCGGGAGCTCCTACGAGCAGTACTTC.

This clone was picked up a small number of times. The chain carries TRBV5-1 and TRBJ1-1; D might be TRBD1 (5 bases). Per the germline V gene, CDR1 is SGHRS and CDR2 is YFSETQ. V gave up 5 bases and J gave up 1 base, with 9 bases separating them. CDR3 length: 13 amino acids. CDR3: CASRAQGNTEAFF. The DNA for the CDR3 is TGCGCCAGCAGAGCGCAGGGGAACACTGAAGCTTTCTTT.